Presented here are 10 T cell receptor beta chains from one specimen sequenced in a study of human T cells and chemical hapten exposure. Described time point: patch test 2, 6 weeks after DPC sensitization. The treatment: therapeutic diphenylcyclopropenone sensitization with weekly scalp DPC. A single record per CDR3 protein comes from TCRdb applying MiXCR to the RACE reads. The sample yields about 96,000 distinct CDR3 sequences, 9% to 9.5% seen once. This sample comprised whole blood, obtained in connection with sensitization to the hapten diphenylcyclopropenone (DPC). These TCRs come from a woman aged 40 to 49 with alopecia areata. Some clones in this sample may be carry-over from other donors' samples.

This clonotype was detected a few times. V is TRBV5-4 and J is TRBJ2-3, with D possibly called TRBD1 or TRBD2 (6 bases each). CDR1 is SGHNT, CDR2 YYREEE, per germline (reference sequence). The CDR3 consists of 17 residues. V lost 2 bases and J lost 5, with 21 bases in between. The CDR3 loop reads CASSFGGAGRFGDTQYF. DNA of the CDR3: TGTGCCAGCAGCTTCGGGGGCGCAGGGAGATTTGGAGATACGCAGTATTTT. Based on the CDR3 plus reference TRBV5-4 and TRBJ2-3, the full variable domain is ETGVTQSPTHLIKTRGQQVTLRCSSQSGHNTVSWYQQALGQGPQFIFQYYREEENGRGNFPPRFSGLQFPNYSSELNVNALELDDSALYLCASSFGGAGRFGDTQYFGPGTRLTVL.

This sequence joins TRBV7-6 and TRBJ2-3; D uncertain. This CDR3 is built from 11 residues. Per the germline V gene, CDR1 is SGHVS and CDR2 is FNYEAQ. V lost 4 bases and J 5 bases, leaving 4 bases between the germline ends. The CDR3: CASSWGDTQYF. In DNA form, the CDR3 reads TGTGCCAGCAGCTGGGGAGATACGCAGTATTTT.

The J gene is TRBJ1-6, the V gene TRBV12-3 or TRBV12-4; no firm D call. The CDR3 contains 13 residues. The V end was cut by 3 bases, the J end by 9 bases, with 9 bases between. In DNA, the CDR3 is TGTGCCAGCAGTTTCCAGTTTCTTTCACCCCTCCACTTT. Its translation is CASSFQFLSPLHF.

This clonotype was detected ten times or more. V is TRBV7-2 and J is TRBJ2-2; the match to TRBD2 covers 8 bases. This CDR3 has 16 residues. V trimming: 2 bases; J trimming: 0 bases; junction bases outside the gene matches: 2. The germline gives CDR1 SGHTA, CDR2 FQGNSA. The CDR3 DNA follows: TGTGCCAGCAGCTTAAGCGGGAGTACGAACACCGGGGAGCTGTTTTTT. This sequence encodes CASSLSGSTNTGELFF.

The chain combines TRBV5-4 with TRBJ2-3; D is perhaps TRBD2 (7 bases). The V end was cut by 8 bases, the J end by 2 bases, with 18 bases between. Germline assignment: CDR1 SGHNT and CDR2 YYREEE (reference sequence). The CDR3 is made up of 15 amino acids. CDR3 sequence (DNA): TGTGCCAGTATGCGGCGCGGGGGCCTCACAGATACGCAGTATTTT. The encoded protein is CASMRRGGLTDTQYF. The full variable domain, with the rest looked up from reference TRBV5-4 and TRBJ2-3, is ETGVTQSPTHLIKTRGQQVTLRCSSQSGHNTVSWYQQALGQGPQFIFQYYREEENGRGNFPPRFSGLQFPNYSSELNVNALELDDSALYLCASMRRGGLTDTQYFGPGTRLTVL.

This clonotype was counted a few times. This chain links TRBV6-2 or TRBV6-3 with TRBJ1-2; possible D gene TRBD1, 6 bases. The CDR3 is made up of 15 amino acids. Germline CDR1 is MNHEY and CDR2 is SVGEGT. Trimming removed 5 bases from V and 4 bases from J, with 17 bases in between. CDR3 residues: CASSPSDRKAYGYTF. The CDR3 nucleotides are TGTGCCAGCAGTCCCTCCGACAGGAAGGCCTATGGCTACACCTTC.

V and J are TRBV7-2 and TRBJ2-3; TRBD1 matches 7 bases. Germline CDR1 reads SGHTA; CDR2 reads FQGNSA. This CDR3 is built from 12 residues. Trimming at V came to 4 bases and at J to 10 bases, leaving 5 bases not matched to a gene. In DNA, the CDR3 is TGTGCCAGCAGCTCCGGGGACAGCCCGCAGTATTTT. Residues: CASSSGDSPQYF. Using reference TRBV7-2 and TRBJ2-3 for the parts outside the CDR3, the full variable domain is GAGVSQSPSNKVTEKGKDVELRCDPISGHTALYWYRQSLGQGLEFLIYFQGNSAPDKSGLPSDRFSAERTGGSVSTLTIQRTQQEDSAVYLCASSSGDSPQYFGPGTRLTVL.

This chain uses TRBV7-2 with TRBJ1-5; D is uncertain. CDR3 size: 15 residues. The germline V gene encodes CDR1 SGHTA and CDR2 FQGNSA. V lost 2 bases to trimming and J lost 4 bases, with 12 bases between them. The CDR3 sequence is CASSLSGFGNQPQHF. CDR3 nucleotide sequence: TGTGCCAGCAGCTTAAGCGGTTTTGGGAATCAGCCCCAGCATTTT.

This clonotype was counted between two and nine times. The V gene is TRBV7-9, the J gene TRBJ2-2, with TRBD1 identical over 8 bases. Germline lookup yields CDR1 SEHNR and CDR2 FQNEAQ (reference sequence). Trimming at V came to 5 bases and at J to 7 bases, leaving 12 bases not matched to a gene. The CDR3 extends over 16 amino acids. The CDR3 sequence: CASSPRTGSNGGELFF. The CDR3 DNA reads as TGTGCCAGCAGCCCCCGGACAGGGTCGAATGGCGGGGAGCTGTTTTTT.

This clonotype showed up just a few times. CDR3 sequence: CASSLVNTGELFF. CDR3 in DNA: TGTGCCAGCAGCCTAGTGAACACCGGGGAGCTGTTTTTT. The J gene is TRBJ2-2, the V gene TRBV6-6; D ambiguous. This CDR3 spans 13 amino acids. Germline CDR1 MNHNY, CDR2 SVGAGI (reference sequence). V shed 6 bases and J shed 1 base, with 6 bases lying between them.